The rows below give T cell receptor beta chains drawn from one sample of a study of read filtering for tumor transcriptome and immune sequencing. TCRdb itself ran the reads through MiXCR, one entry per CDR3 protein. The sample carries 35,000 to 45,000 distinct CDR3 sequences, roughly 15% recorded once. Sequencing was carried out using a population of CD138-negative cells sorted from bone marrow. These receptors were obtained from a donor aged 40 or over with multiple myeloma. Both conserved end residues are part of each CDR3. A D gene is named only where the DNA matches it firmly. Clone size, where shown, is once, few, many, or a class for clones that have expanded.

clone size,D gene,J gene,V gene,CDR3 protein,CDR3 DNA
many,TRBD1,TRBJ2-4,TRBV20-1,CSARDGTVQLQYF,TGCAGTGCTAGAGATGGGACAGTACAGCTTCAGTACTTC
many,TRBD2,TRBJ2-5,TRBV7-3,CASSPGLGRETQYF,TGTGCCAGCAGCCCCGGACTAGGCAGAGAGACCCAGTACTTC
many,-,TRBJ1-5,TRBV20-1,CSARDSRGAGPSQPQHF,TGCAGTGCTAGAGATTCTCGAGGGGCAGGGCCCTCCCAGCCCCAGCATTTT
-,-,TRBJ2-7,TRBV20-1,CSASTSGYEQYF,TGCAGTGCTTCAACTAGTGGCTACGAGCAGTACTTC
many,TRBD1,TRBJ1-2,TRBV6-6,CASSYLGQANYGYTF,TGTGCCAGCAGTTACTTGGGACAGGCTAACTATGGCTACACCTTC
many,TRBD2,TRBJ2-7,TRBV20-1,CSASLAGGTEQYF,TGCAGTGCTAGTCTAGCGGGAGGGACCGAGCAGTACTTC
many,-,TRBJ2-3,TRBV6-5,CASSSLVGSSTDTQYF,TGTGCCAGCAGTTCACTAGTGGGCTCTAGCACAGATACGCAGTATTTT
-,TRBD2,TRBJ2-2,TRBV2,CASSRTSGNTGELFF,TGTGCCAGCAGTCGGACTAGCGGGAACACCGGGGAGCTGTTTTTT
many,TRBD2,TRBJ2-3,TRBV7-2,CASSPMWREGTDTQYF,TGTGCCAGCAGCCCGATGTGGCGGGAGGGTACAGATACGCAGTATTTT
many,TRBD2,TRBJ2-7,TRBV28,CASVLAGPSSYEQYF,TGTGCCAGCGTACTAGCGGGTCCCAGCTCCTACGAGCAGTACTTC
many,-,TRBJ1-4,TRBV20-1,CSAIAGALNEKLFF,TGCAGTGCCATCGCAGGGGCCCTTAATGAAAAACTGTTTTTT
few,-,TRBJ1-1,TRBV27,CAGSLLAGPDEAFF,TGTGCCGGCAGTTTATTGGCGGGGCCGGATGAAGCTTTCTTT
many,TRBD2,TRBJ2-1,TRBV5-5,CASSFLAGGSNEQFF,TGTGCCAGCAGCTTCCTAGCGGGAGGTTCAAATGAGCAGTTCTTC
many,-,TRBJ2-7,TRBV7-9,CASSLAGRALEQYF,TGTGCCAGCAGCTTAGCGGGAAGGGCCCTCGAGCAGTACTTC
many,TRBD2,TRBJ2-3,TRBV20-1,CSAKASGRTDTQYF,TGCAGTGCTAAGGCTAGCGGACGCACAGATACGCAGTATTTT
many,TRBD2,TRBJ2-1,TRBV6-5,CASSPGTSVREQFF,TGTGCCAGCTCCCCCGGGACTAGCGTACGTGAGCAGTTCTTC
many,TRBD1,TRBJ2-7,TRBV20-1,CSARTTGTGRTYEQYF,TGCAGTGCTAGAACAACCGGGACAGGCAGAACCTACGAGCAGTACTTC
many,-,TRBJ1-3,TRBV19,CASTEGAFSGNTIYF,TGTGCCAGTACGGAAGGGGCGTTCTCTGGAAACACCATATATTTT
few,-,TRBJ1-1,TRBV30,CACGRGMNTEAFF,TGTGCCTGTGGAAGAGGAATGAACACTGAAGCTTTCTTT
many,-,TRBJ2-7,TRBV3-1,CASSQVELAEQYF,TGTGCCAGCAGCCAAGTTGAGTTGGCTGAGCAGTACTTC
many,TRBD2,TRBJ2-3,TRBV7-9,CASKAGEADTQYF,TGTGCCAGCAAGGCGGGAGAGGCAGATACGCAGTATTTT
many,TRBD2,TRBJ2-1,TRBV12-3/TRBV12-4,CASRRTSGSGNEQFF,TGTGCCAGCAGGAGGACTAGCGGGAGTGGAAATGAGCAGTTCTTC
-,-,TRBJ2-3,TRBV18,CASSPQLDTQYF,TGTGCCAGCTCACCCCAGTTAGATACGCAGTATTTT
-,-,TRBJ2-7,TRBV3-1,CASSYGSVAYEQCF,TGTGCCAGCAGCTACGGATCCGTGGCCTACGAGCAGTGCTTC
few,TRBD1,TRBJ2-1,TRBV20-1,CSARDGPGGNSYNGQFF,TGCAGTGCTAGAGATGGCCCAGGGGGCAACTCCTACAATGGGCAGTTCTTC
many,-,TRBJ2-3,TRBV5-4,CASSLEPRSTDTQYF,TGTGCCAGCAGCTTGGAGCCCAGGAGCACAGATACGCAGTATTTT
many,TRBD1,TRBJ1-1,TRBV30,CAWTPIGWDRGQTEAFF,TGTGCCTGGACCCCCATCGGCTGGGACAGGGGGCAAACTGAAGCTTTCTTT
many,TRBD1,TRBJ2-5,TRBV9,CASSDRGLGETQYF,TGTGCCAGCAGTGACAGGGGGCTGGGAGAGACCCAGTACTTC
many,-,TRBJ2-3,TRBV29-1,CSAPFWGSGLADTQYF,TGCAGCGCACCCTTTTGGGGTTCGGGCCTGGCAGATACGCAGTATTTT
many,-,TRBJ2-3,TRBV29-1,CSVEAGGGTDTQYF,TGCAGCGTTGAAGCAGGGGGGGGCACAGATACGCAGTATTTT
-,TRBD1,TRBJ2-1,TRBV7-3,CASSPCPGQGADEQFF,TGTGCCAGCAGCCCATGCCCGGGACAGGGGGCTGATGAGCAGTTCTTC
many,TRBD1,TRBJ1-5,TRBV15,CATSKGGESNQPQHF,TGTGCCACCAGCAAAGGGGGCGAAAGCAATCAGCCCCAGCATTTT
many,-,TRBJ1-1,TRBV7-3,CASSLMGNTEAFF,TGTGCCAGCAGCTTAATGGGGAACACTGAAGCTTTCTTT
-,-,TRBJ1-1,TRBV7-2,CASSSASGARNTEAFF,TGTGCCAGCAGCTCCGCCTCAGGCGCAAGGAACACTGAAGCTTTCTTT
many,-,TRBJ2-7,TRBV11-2,CASSNPRRGTEQYF,TGTGCCAGCAGCAACCCGCGGAGGGGTACCGAGCAGTACTTC
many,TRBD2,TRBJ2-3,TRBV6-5,CASGLAGATQYF,TGTGCCAGCGGACTAGCGGGAGCTACGCAGTATTTT
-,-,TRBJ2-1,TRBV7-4,CASSPTKGNGQFF,TGTGCCAGCAGCCCAACAAAGGGCAATGGGCAGTTCTTC
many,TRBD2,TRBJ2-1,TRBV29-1,CSVDTSGKSNEQFF,TGCAGCGTTGATACTAGCGGGAAAAGCAATGAGCAGTTCTTC
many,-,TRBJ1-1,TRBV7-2,CASSLALTFTEAFF,TGTGCCAGCAGCTTAGCGCTAACTTTTACTGAAGCTTTCTTT
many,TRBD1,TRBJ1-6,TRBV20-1,CSARGQGYNSPLHF,TGCAGTGCTAGGGGACAGGGGTATAATTCACCCCTCCACTTT
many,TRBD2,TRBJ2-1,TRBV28,CASSSPGLANPHEQFF,TGTGCCAGCAGTTCTCCGGGACTAGCGAACCCCCATGAGCAGTTCTTC
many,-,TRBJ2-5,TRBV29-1,CSVEQGETQYF,TGCAGCGTTGAGCAGGGAGAGACCCAGTACTTC
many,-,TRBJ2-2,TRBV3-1,CASSPQAVTLTGELFF,TGTGCCAGCAGCCCCCAAGCGGTTACCCTGACCGGGGAGCTGTTTTTT
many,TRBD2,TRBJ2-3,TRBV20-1,CSARDLAGAADTQYF,TGCAGTGCTAGAGATTTAGCGGGAGCGGCAGATACGCAGTATTTT
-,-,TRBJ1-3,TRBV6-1,CASRRSGNTIYF,TGTGCCAGCAGACGTTCCGGAAACACCATATATTTT
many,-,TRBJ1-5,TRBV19,CASSIPNQPQHF,TGTGCCAGTAGTATCCCCAATCAGCCCCAGCATTTT
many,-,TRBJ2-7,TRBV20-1,CSAGTGTSLYEQYF,TGCAGTGCTGGAACCGGGACCAGTCTCTACGAGCAGTACTTC
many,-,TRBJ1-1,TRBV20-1,CSARLVTEAFF,TGCAGTGCTAGACTGGTTACTGAAGCTTTCTTT
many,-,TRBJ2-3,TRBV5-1,CASSLSPGTDTQYF,TGCGCCAGCAGCTTGTCCCCGGGCACAGATACGCAGTATTTT
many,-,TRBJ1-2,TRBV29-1,CSVIGQNYGYTF,TGCAGCGTCATAGGACAGAACTATGGCTACACCTTC
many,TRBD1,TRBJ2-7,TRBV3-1,CASSQSGTGSQQYF,TGTGCCAGCAGCCAATCCGGGACAGGGAGCCAGCAGTACTTC
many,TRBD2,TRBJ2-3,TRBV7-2,CASQAGASTDTQYF,TGTGCCAGCCAAGCGGGGGCCAGCACAGATACGCAGTATTTT
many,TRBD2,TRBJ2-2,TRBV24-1,CATSDSASGTTGELFF,TGTGCCACCAGTGATTCGGCTAGCGGGACCACCGGGGAGCTGTTTTTT